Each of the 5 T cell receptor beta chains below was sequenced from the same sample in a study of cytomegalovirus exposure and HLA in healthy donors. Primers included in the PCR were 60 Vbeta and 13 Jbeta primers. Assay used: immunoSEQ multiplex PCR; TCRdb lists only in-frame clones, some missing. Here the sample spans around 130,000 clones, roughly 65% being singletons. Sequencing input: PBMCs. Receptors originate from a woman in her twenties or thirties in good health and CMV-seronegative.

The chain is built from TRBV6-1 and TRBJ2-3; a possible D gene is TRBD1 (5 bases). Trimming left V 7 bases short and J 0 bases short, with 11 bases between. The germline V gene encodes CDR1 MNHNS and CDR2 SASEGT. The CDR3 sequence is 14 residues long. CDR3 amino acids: CASKPQGSTDTQYF. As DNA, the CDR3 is TGTGCCAGCAAACCCCAGGGTAGCACAGATACGCAGTATTTT.

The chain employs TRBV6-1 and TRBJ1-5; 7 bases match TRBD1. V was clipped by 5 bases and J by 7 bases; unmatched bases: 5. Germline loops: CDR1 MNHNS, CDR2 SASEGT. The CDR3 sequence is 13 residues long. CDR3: CASSLGQRQPQHF. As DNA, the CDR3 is TGTGCCAGCAGTTTGGGACAGCGCCAGCCCCAGCATTTT.

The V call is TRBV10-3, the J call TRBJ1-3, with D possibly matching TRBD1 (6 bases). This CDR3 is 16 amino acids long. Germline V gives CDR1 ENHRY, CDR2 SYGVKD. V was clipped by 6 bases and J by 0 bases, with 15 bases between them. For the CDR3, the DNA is TGTGCCATCAGCCTGACAGGTTCGAGCTCTGGAAACACCATATATTTT. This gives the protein CAISLTGSSSGNTIYF.

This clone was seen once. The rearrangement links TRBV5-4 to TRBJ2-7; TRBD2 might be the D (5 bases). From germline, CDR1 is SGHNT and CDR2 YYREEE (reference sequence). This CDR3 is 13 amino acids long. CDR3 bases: TGTGCCAGCAGCCGAATTGGAGGAATCGAGGAGTACGTC. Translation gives CASSRIGGIEEYV.

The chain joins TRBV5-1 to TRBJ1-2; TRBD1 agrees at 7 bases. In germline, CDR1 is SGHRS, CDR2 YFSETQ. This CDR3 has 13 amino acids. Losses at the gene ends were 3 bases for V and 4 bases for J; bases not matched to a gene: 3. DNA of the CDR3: TGCGCCAGCAGCTCCCGGGACAGCTATGGCTACACCTTC. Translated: CASSSRDSYGYTF.